The 14 T cell receptor beta chains below were found in one sample sequenced in a study of shared clonotypes between healthy human individuals. Terminally differentiated effector memory CD45RA+ cells were left out of the naive CD8 fraction, which was CD45RO-negative and positively selected for CCR7. Assay used: immunoSEQ multiplex PCR; TCRdb lists only in-frame clones, some missing. In the table there are about 2.1 million clones, 85% to 95% of which are singletons. Sequencing used naive CD8+ T cells from PBMCs. The receptors here all came from a man between 18 and 35 years old in good health. Some clones in this sample may be carry-over from other donors' samples.

This clone was seen only once. The chain employs TRBV19 and TRBJ2-7; D ambiguous. From germline, CDR1 is LNHDA and CDR2 SQIVND (reference sequence). The CDR3 has 15 amino acids. The V gene lost 5 bases and the J gene lost 2 bases, with 16 bases spanning the gap. CDR3 protein: CASSGGRRPPYEQYF. The CDR3 DNA is TGTGCCAGTAGTGGCGGACGGAGACCTCCCTACGAGCAGTACTTC.

About this clone: One end of the junction is discordant with germline, which a read error may explain. The chain recombines TRBV15 with TRBJ2-7, with TRBD2 matching 10 bases. CDR1 is LNHNV, CDR2 YYDKDF, per germline (reference sequence). The CDR3 has 13 residues. In DNA form, the CDR3 reads TGTGCCACCAGCGAAGGACTAGCGGAGCCTTCTTGGTTC. Its protein is CATSEGLAEPSWF.

The genes are TRBV19 and TRBJ2-1; D is uncertain. Germline CDR1 reads LNHDA; CDR2 reads SQIVND (reference sequence). Trimming cost V 6 bases and J 3 bases, with 6 bases left between them. CDR3 length: 12 amino acids. CDR3 coding DNA: TGTGCCAGTAGAAGTGACTACAATGAGCAGTTCTTC. It codes for CASRSDYNEQFF.

J is TRBJ1-5 and V is TRBV15; a possible D gene is TRBD1 (5 bases). The CDR3 totals 16 residues. The V end lost 1 base, the J end lost 0 bases, and 10 bases lay between the germline ends. The V gene's germline CDR1 is LNHNV and CDR2 YYDKDF (reference sequence). The CDR3 protein is CATSRGMTASNQPQHF. As DNA, the CDR3 is TGTGCCACCAGCAGAGGAATGACAGCTAGCAATCAGCCCCAGCATTTT.

The chain employs TRBV28 and TRBJ2-7; the D gene is possibly TRBD1 (6 bases). Trimming left V 3 bases short and J 6 bases short, with 12 bases between. There are 13 residues in the CDR3. CDR1 and CDR2 (germline): MDHEN, SYDVKM. The CDR3 sequence: CASSFFTGSEQYF. In nucleotides, the CDR3 is TGTGCCAGCAGTTTTTTTACAGGGAGCGAGCAGTACTTC.

As to this clone: Other DNA sequences in the same sample also yield this CDR3. CDR3 in amino acids: CASSLSDGYNEQFF. The CDR3 DNA follows: TGTGCCAGCAGTTTATCAGACGGCTACAATGAGCAGTTCTTC. V is TRBV27 and J is TRBJ2-1; D gene unclear. Germline V CDR1 and CDR2: MNHEY, SMNVEV (reference sequence). Deletions cut 0 bases from V and 3 bases from J, with 6 bases between. This CDR3 is 14 amino acids long.

The V gene is TRBV27, the J gene TRBJ1-1, with a tentative D call TRBD1 (6 bases). The CDR3 length is 15 residues. Trimming stripped 4 bases from V and 1 base from J, with 13 bases between. Germline V gene data show CDR1 as MNHEY and CDR2 as SMNVEV (reference sequence). The CDR3 spells CASSSPRGENTEAFF. The CDR3 region has the DNA TGTGCCAGCAGTTCCCCCAGGGGTGAGAACACTGAAGCTTTCTTT.

DNA of the CDR3: TGCGCCAGCAGCTTGGAACCTAAAGAGACCCAGTACTTC. Protein: CASSLEPKETQYF. V usage is TRBV5-1 and J usage is TRBJ2-5, with no clear D. V lost 0 bases and J 3 bases, leaving 6 bases between the germline ends. The CDR3 totals 13 residues. Germline V gene data show CDR1 as SGHRS and CDR2 as YFSETQ.

This rearrangement joins TRBV30 to TRBJ2-2; no clear D gene. The CDR3 sequence is 13 residues long. V was trimmed by 5 bases and J by 3 bases, leaving 10 bases between them. Looked up from germline, CDR1 is GTSNPN and CDR2 is SVGIG (reference sequence). The CDR3 nucleotides read TGTGCCTGGTCCCTGGAAGACACCGGGGAGCTGTTTTTT. Its protein is CAWSLEDTGELFF.

The chain carries TRBV7-2 and TRBJ2-1, with a tentative D call TRBD1 (5 bases). This CDR3 comprises 15 residues. The germline CDR1 and CDR2 sequences are SGHTA and FQGNSA. V was shortened by 6 bases and J by 0 bases, with 12 bases between the two germline ends. CDR3 amino acids: CASSPPTVSYNEQFF. The DNA for the CDR3 is TGTGCCAGCAGTCCCCCGACAGTCTCCTACAATGAGCAGTTCTTC.

The rearrangement uses TRBV10-1 and TRBJ2-3; TRBD2 matches at 9 bases. This CDR3 has 15 residues. The ends lost 3 bases at V and 2 bases at J; junction bases unmatched: 3. Germline loops: CDR1 WNHNN, CDR2 SYGVQD (reference sequence). CDR3 sequence: CASSDSSGNTDTQYF. The CDR3 bases are TGCGCCAGCAGTGACTCTAGCGGGAACACAGATACGCAGTATTTT.

This sequence joins TRBV4-1 and TRBJ1-2; TRBD1 matches at 10 bases. The V gene end was trimmed by 1 base and the J gene end by 1 base; junction bases not matched to a gene: 9. Germline CDR1 reads MGHRA; CDR2 reads YSYEKL. This CDR3 is built from 18 residues. Here the CDR3 reads CASSQVRGQGSGNYGYTF. In nucleotides, the CDR3 is TGCGCCAGCAGCCAAGTTAGGGGACAGGGGTCGGGTAACTATGGCTACACCTTC.

The chain employs TRBV13 and TRBJ2-6; 7 bases align to TRBD1. The CDR3 is 18 residues long. The germline gives CDR1 PRHDT, CDR2 FYEKMQ (reference sequence). V was pared by 5 bases and J by 1 base, with 11 bases of the junction left unmatched. The CDR3 DNA reads as TGTGCCAGCAGCCCAAAGCTAAAGGACAGGTCTGGGGCCAACGTCCTGACTTTC. Its protein product is CASSPKLKDRSGANVLTF. Full variable domain (missing parts from reference TRBV13 and TRBJ2-6): AAGVIQSPRHLIKEKRETATLKCYPIPRHDTVYWYQQGPGQDPQFLISFYEKMQSDKGSIPDRFSAQQFSDYHSELNMSSLELGDSALYFCASSPKLKDRSGANVLTFGAGSRLTVL.

The V call is TRBV9, the J call TRBJ1-4, with D hard to call. V was trimmed by 0 bases and J by 8 bases, leaving 17 bases between them. The CDR3 consists of 16 residues. CDR1 and CDR2 (germline): SGDLS, YYNGEE. CDR3 sequence reads: CASSVVGPAAVEKLFF. DNA for the CDR3: TGTGCCAGCAGCGTAGTTGGGCCTGCCGCGGTCGAAAAACTGTTTTTT.